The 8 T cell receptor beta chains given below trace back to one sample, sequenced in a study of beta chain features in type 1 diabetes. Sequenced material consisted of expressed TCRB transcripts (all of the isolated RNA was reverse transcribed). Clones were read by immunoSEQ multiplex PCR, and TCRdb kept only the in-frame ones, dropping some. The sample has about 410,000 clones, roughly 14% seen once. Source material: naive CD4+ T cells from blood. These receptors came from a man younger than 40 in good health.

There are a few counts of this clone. The CDR3 DNA follows: TGTGCCAGCAGCCTGAAGCGGGGTATGGCGGGTGAAAAACTGTTTTTT. Translating it yields CASSLKRGMAGEKLFF. The genes are TRBV7-9 and TRBJ1-4; no clear D. Germline-derived CDR1 and CDR2 are SEHNR and FQNEAQ (reference sequence). The ends were cut back, 5 bases at V and 7 bases at J, with 20 bases in the middle. This CDR3 has 16 amino acids.

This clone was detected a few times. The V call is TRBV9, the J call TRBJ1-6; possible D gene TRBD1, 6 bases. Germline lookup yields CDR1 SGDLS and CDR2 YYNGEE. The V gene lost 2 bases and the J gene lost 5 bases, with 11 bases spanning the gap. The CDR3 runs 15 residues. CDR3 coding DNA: TGTGCCAGCAGCGTGCGGGGGGCGGATAATTCACCCCTCCACTTT. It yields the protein CASSVRGADNSPLHF.

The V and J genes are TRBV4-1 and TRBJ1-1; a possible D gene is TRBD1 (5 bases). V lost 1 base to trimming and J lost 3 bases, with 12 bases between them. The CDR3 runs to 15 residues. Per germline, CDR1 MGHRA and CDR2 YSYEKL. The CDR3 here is CASSQGSLGDTEAFF. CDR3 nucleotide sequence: TGCGCCAGCAGCCAAGGATCTTTAGGGGACACTGAAGCTTTCTTT.

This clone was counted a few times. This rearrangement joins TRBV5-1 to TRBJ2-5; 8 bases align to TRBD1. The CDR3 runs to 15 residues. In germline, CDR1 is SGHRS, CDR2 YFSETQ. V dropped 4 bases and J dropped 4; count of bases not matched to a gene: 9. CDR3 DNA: TGCGCCAGCAGCGAAGGACAGGGTCTCCCAGAGACCCAGTACTTC. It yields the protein CASSEGQGLPETQYF.

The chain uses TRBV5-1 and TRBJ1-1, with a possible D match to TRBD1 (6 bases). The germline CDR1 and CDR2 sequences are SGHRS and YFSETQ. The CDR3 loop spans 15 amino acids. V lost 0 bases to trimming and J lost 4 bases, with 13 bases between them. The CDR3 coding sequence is TGCGCCAGCAGCTTGGAGACAGGTCCTTCCACTGAAGCTTTCTTT. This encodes CASSLETGPSTEAFF.

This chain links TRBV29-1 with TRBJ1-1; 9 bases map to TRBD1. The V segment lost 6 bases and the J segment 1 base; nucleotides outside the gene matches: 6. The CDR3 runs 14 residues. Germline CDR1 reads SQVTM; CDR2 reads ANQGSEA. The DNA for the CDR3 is TGCAGCGTGGTTCCGGGACAGGGGAACACTGAAGCTTTCTTT. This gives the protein CSVVPGQGNTEAFF.

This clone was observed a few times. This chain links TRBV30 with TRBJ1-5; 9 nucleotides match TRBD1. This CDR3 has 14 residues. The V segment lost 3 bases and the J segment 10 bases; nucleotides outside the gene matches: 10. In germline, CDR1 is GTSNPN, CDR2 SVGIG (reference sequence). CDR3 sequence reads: CAWSRGQGLFPQHF. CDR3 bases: TGTGCCTGGAGCCGGGGACAGGGTCTTTTTCCCCAGCATTTT.

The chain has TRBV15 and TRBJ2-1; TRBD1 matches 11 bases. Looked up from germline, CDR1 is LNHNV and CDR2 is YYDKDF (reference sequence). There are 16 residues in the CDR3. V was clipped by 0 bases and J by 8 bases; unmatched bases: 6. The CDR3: CATSRDRDRGIYEQFF. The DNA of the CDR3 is TGTGCCACCAGCAGAGACCGGGACAGGGGGATTTATGAGCAGTTCTTC.